This entry features one T cell receptor beta chain sequence. Its target is unknown. All TRB cDNA libraries came from 5' RACE performed with UMI labels. One entry per CDR3 protein, without DNA, is what TCRdb gives after re-calling the 5' RACE reads. This sample's table reports about 150,000 distinct CDR3 sequences. The sample originates from a study of CXCR3-negative and CXCR3-positive naive CD8 T cells. General study findings and limits: Much lower diversity was found in memory CD8+ cells, while both naive subsets had comparably high diversity. CXCR3-positive naive cells carried more hydrophobic TRB CDR3s than CXCR3-negative ones. TRBV-TRBJ usage was alike in naive CXCR3-negative and CXCR3-positive cells but differed in memory cells.

Phenotypically, naive CD8+ T cells corresponded to CD45RO-CCR7+CD27+CD95-. The sequence came from a human donor in good health. Some clones in this sample may be carry-over from other donors' samples. The sequenced sample was naive CXCR3+ CD8+ T cells from blood. Subset specified: CD45RO-CCR7+CD27+CD95- naive CD8+ T cells expressing CXCR3 (TNR3+).

The CDR3 loop reads CATSDLQGENEKLFF. The chain joins TRBV15 to TRBJ1-4; TCRdb outputs TRBD1, but without DNA this stays unchecked. This CDR3 is 15 amino acids long. Germline CDR1 and CDR2: LNHNV and YYDKDF (reference sequence). Drawing the rest from reference TRBV15 and TRBJ1-4, the complete variable domain is DAMVIQNPRYQVTQFGKPVTLSCSQTLNHNVMYWYQQKSSQAPKLLFHYYDKDFNNEADTPDNFQSRRPNTSFCFLDIRSPGLGDTAMYLCATSDLQGENEKLFFGSGTQLSVL.